These T cell receptor beta chains were read from a single sample in a study of T-cell reconstitution after alpha-beta-depleted transplantation in children. TCRdb fed the PCR reads into MiXCR, producing one record per CDR3 protein. The sample lists some 490,000 distinct CDR3 sequences, around 13% occurring once. The sample was PBMCs from the stem cell graft donor, taken from the stem cell graft. Every receptor here comes from a human donor who donated a stem cell graft to a child with combined immunodeficiency. CDR3s include the opening cysteine and the closing phenylalanine or tryptophan. The D gene is left open where the match is weak. Size tells how often a clone was seen (once, few, many) or the class of an expanded clone, and some rows leave it out.

j_call,d_call,clone_size,v_call,cdr3_aa,cdr3_nt
TRBJ2-1,-,-,TRBV29-1,CSVVLGDLYNEQFF,TGCAGCGTTGTCCTAGGGGACCTCTACAATGAGCAGTTCTTC
TRBJ1-1,TRBD1,-,TRBV15,CATSRDFFGQGATEAFF,TGTGCCACCAGCAGAGATTTTTTCGGACAGGGGGCGACTGAAGCTTTCTTT
TRBJ1-1,-,-,TRBV29-1,CSVEEGYEAFF,TGCAGCGTTGAAGAGGGATATGAAGCTTTCTTT
TRBJ2-3,-,-,TRBV7-8,CASSLVQVSTDTQYF,TGTGCCAGCAGCCTAGTCCAGGTTAGCACAGATACGCAGTATTTT
TRBJ1-1,TRBD1,-,TRBV7-2,CASSMTGRGEAFF,TGTGCCAGCAGCATGACAGGGAGAGGTGAAGCTTTCTTT
TRBJ2-2,TRBD1,-,TRBV12-3/TRBV12-4,CASSKTGVNTGELFF,TGTGCCAGCAGCAAGACAGGGGTGAACACCGGGGAGCTGTTTTTT
TRBJ1-1,-,many,TRBV7-2,CASSSYLRQGKSEAFF,TGTGCCAGCAGCTCTTACCTCCGTCAGGGGAAGTCTGAAGCTTTCTTT
TRBJ2-3,TRBD2,-,TRBV12-3/TRBV12-4,CASSLGTSGPRDTQYF,TGTGCCAGCAGTCTCGGGACTAGCGGTCCCCGCGATACGCAGTATTTT
TRBJ1-2,TRBD1,many,TRBV28,CASRAGQGVYGYTF,TGTGCCAGCAGGGCGGGACAGGGGGTTTATGGCTACACCTTC
TRBJ1-3,TRBD1,-,TRBV20-1,CSGEAGTDGNTIYF,TGCAGTGGAGAGGCCGGGACAGACGGAAACACCATATATTTT
TRBJ2-7,-,-,TRBV5-5,CASSRLTRQYF,TGTGCCAGCAGCCGACTTACGAGGCAGTACTTC
TRBJ2-5,-,-,TRBV3-1,CASTTHPLLPQYF,TGTGCCAGCACCACCCACCCACTACTGCCCCAGTACTTC
TRBJ1-5,-,-,TRBV21-1,CASSKPRDRGQPQHF,TGTGCCAGCAGCAAGCCCCGGGACAGAGGTCAGCCCCAGCATTTT
TRBJ2-7,-,-,TRBV7-2,CASSSPQGSSYEQYF,TGTGCCAGCAGCTCGCCACAGGGTAGCTCCTACGAGCAGTACTTC
TRBJ2-1,-,few,TRBV21-1,CASLGRATSYNEQFF,TGTGCCAGCCTAGGGCGGGCGACCTCCTACAATGAGCAGTTCTTC
TRBJ2-7,-,many,TRBV5-1,CASSLEGMDEQYF,TGCGCCAGCAGCTTGGAGGGTATGGACGAGCAGTACTTC
TRBJ2-1,TRBD2,few,TRBV5-1,CASSGASGGLTNEQFF,TGCGCCAGCAGCGGAGCTAGCGGGGGGCTTACCAATGAGCAGTTCTTC
TRBJ2-7,TRBD2,many,TRBV20-1,CSARLAGTYEQYF,TGCAGTGCGCGACTAGCGGGGACCTACGAGCAGTACTTC
TRBJ2-3,TRBD2,-,TRBV9,CASSVDPSGVRNTQYF,TGTGCCAGCAGCGTAGACCCTAGCGGGGTGCGCAATACGCAGTATTTT
TRBJ2-7,-,few,TRBV3-1,CASSQGRIYEQYF,TGTGCCAGCAGCCAAGGACGGATCTACGAGCAGTACTTC
TRBJ1-1,TRBD1,-,TRBV29-1,CSVGGRLRDRLMNTEAFF,TGCAGCGTTGGGGGCCGCCTCAGGGACAGATTGATGAACACTGAAGCTTTCTTT
TRBJ2-1,-,many,TRBV6-1,CASRGLGALAYNEQFF,TGTGCCAGCAGGGGACTCGGGGCCCTGGCCTACAATGAGCAGTTCTTC
TRBJ1-6,TRBD1,-,TRBV27,CASSGGTASYNSPLHF,TGTGCCAGCAGTGGAGGGACAGCCTCCTATAATTCACCCCTCCACTTT
TRBJ2-5,-,many,TRBV12-3/TRBV12-4,CASSLLEQTQYF,TGTGCCAGCAGTTTGCTGGAGCAGACCCAGTACTTC
TRBJ2-1,TRBD2,many,TRBV6-1,CASSYSAGDKFF,TGTGCCAGCTCCTATTCTGCGGGAGATAAGTTCTTC
TRBJ2-7,-,-,TRBV28,CASSPLVLLEQYF,TGTGCCAGCAGCCCCTTGGTCCTCTTAGAGCAGTACTTC
TRBJ2-7,TRBD1,-,TRBV20-1,CSARDPGTGYEQYF,TGCAGTGCTAGAGATCCGGGGACAGGGTACGAGCAGTACTTC
TRBJ2-2,TRBD2,many,TRBV7-2,CASSLGLAGPTGELFF,TGTGCCAGCAGCTTAGGACTAGCGGGACCTACCGGGGAGCTGTTTTTT
TRBJ2-6,-,-,TRBV12-3/TRBV12-4,CASSLKGSGANVLTF,TGTGCCAGCAGTTTGAAGGGGTCCGGGGCCAACGTCCTGACTTTC
TRBJ2-5,TRBD2,many,TRBV4-2,CASSQELAASETQYF,TGTGCCAGCAGCCAAGAACTAGCGGCGTCAGAGACCCAGTACTTC
TRBJ2-7,-,few,TRBV18,CASSPLLREEQYF,TGTGCCAGCTCACCCCTGTTGCGCGAGGAGCAGTACTTC
TRBJ2-5,-,-,TRBV7-9,CASSLAQGTQETQYF,TGTGCCAGCAGCTTAGCCCAGGGGACACAAGAGACCCAGTACTTC
TRBJ2-5,-,-,TRBV6-2/TRBV6-3,CASTGGGEQETQYF,TGTGCCAGCACCGGAGGGGGGGAGCAAGAGACCCAGTACTTC
TRBJ2-2,-,-,TRBV29-1,CSAHEGTGELFF,TGCAGCGCCCACGAGGGAACCGGGGAGCTGTTTTTT
TRBJ1-2,-,few,TRBV2,CASSYLLLGYTF,TGTGCCAGCAGCTACCTTCTGCTCGGCTACACCTTC
TRBJ1-3,-,few,TRBV7-9,CAGSRGNTIYF,TGTGCCGGGTCGAGGGGAAACACCATATATTTT
TRBJ2-6,-,few,TRBV7-3,CASSLTPQGPISGANVLTF,TGTGCCAGCAGCTTAACTCCCCAGGGGCCGATCTCTGGGGCCAACGTCCTGACTTTC
TRBJ1-5,-,few,TRBV6-5,CASSYFQGWGKAQPQHF,TGTGCCAGCAGTTACTTCCAAGGCTGGGGGAAGGCTCAGCCCCAGCATTTT
TRBJ1-6,TRBD1,-,TRBV7-9,CASSATGETSPLHF,TGTGCCAGCAGCGCTACAGGGGAGACTTCACCCCTCCACTTT
TRBJ2-3,-,few,TRBV5-6,CASSLMAGDSYTDTQYF,TGTGCCAGCAGCTTGATGGCGGGGGACAGTTACACAGATACGCAGTATTTT
TRBJ1-5,-,-,TRBV7-3,CASSLNFLQERGNQPQHF,TGTGCCAGCAGCTTAAATTTTTTACAGGAAAGGGGCAATCAGCCCCAGCATTTT
TRBJ1-4,TRBD1,many,TRBV12-3/TRBV12-4,CASSLGQGFEKLFF,TGTGCCAGCAGTCTCGGACAGGGGTTTGAAAAACTGTTTTTT
TRBJ2-5,TRBD2,many,TRBV10-3,CAISGSEGTGTSGSQETQYF,TGTGCCATCAGTGGGAGTGAAGGGACCGGGACTAGCGGGAGTCAAGAGACCCAGTACTTC
TRBJ2-5,-,-,TRBV20-1,CSATSAPESWRETQYF,TGCAGTGCTACCTCAGCGCCGGAGAGCTGGAGGGAGACCCAGTACTTC
TRBJ2-1,TRBD2,many,TRBV4-3,CASSQVGGGQYNEQFF,TGCGCCAGCAGCCAAGTAGGCGGGGGGCAATACAATGAGCAGTTCTTC
TRBJ2-7,-,few,TRBV7-8,CASSYGSYYEQYF,TGTGCCAGCAGCTACGGGTCATACTACGAGCAGTACTTC
TRBJ2-1,TRBD2,-,TRBV12-3/TRBV12-4,CASTLERGLITEQFF,TGTGCCAGCACTCTTGAGCGGGGACTGATAACTGAGCAGTTCTTC
TRBJ2-3,-,-,TRBV7-3,CASSLAGLPGVEDTQYF,TGTGCCAGCAGCTTGGCGGGACTCCCAGGGGTGGAAGATACGCAGTATTTT